This entry lists 19 T cell receptor beta chains sequenced from one sample in a study of CD8 T cells in Susac syndrome. Reverse transcription of 0.5 to 1 ug RNA was performed with random hexamers. From the immunoSEQ multiplex PCR reads, TCRdb called clonotypes with MiXCR, one entry per CDR3 protein. The data show 400,000 or so distinct CDR3 sequences, 75% to 90% seen once. Sequences were obtained from CD8+ T cells from PBMCs. All receptors derive from a human donor with multiple sclerosis.

As to this clonotype: This CDR3 fails to terminate in the conserved phenylalanine or tryptophan, so it likely reflects a read error. The J gene is TRBJ1-2, the V gene TRBV3-1; D gene ambiguous. Trimming stripped 1 base from V and 0 bases from J, with 15 bases between. The CDR3 consists of 17 residues. Germline-derived CDR1 and CDR2 are LGHDT and YNNKEL (reference sequence). CDR3 in amino acids: CASSQVSRVGANYGYTL. The CDR3 DNA follows: TGTGCCAGCAGCCAAGTGAGTCGGGTTGGAGCTAACTATGGCTACACCCTC.

The chain links TRBV2 to TRBJ2-1, with TRBD2 as a possible D gene (6 bases). The CDR3 sequence is 16 residues long. V dropped 2 bases and J dropped 4 bases, with 15 bases sitting between them. Germline V gives CDR1 SNHLY, CDR2 FYNNEI. The CDR3 region has the DNA TGTGCCAGCAGTGAAACTCGGGTAGCGGTGTACAATGAGCAGTTCTTC. The encoded protein is CASSETRVAVYNEQFF.

The chain combines TRBV29-1 with TRBJ2-3; either TRBD1 or TRBD2 may fit D (5 bases each). Trimming took off 7 bases at V and 1 base at J, with 15 bases between the two ends. CDR3 size: 14 residues. Germline loops: CDR1 SQVTM, CDR2 ANQGSEA. Written as DNA, the CDR3 is TGCAGCGCTCCGGGACCTTTACGCACAGATACGCAGTATTTT. Its translation: CSAPGPLRTDTQYF.

The chain's CDR3 is CATMDSSYGYTF. CDR3 coding DNA: TGTGCCACTATGGACAGCTCCTATGGCTACACCTTC. The V gene is TRBV6-1, the J gene TRBJ1-2; D perhaps matches TRBD1 (6 bases). V lost 10 bases to trimming and J lost 4 bases, with 13 bases between them. The CDR3 totals 12 residues. Germline CDR1 MNHNS, CDR2 SASEGT.

This rearrangement joins TRBV27 to TRBJ1-1; TRBD1 is a possible D gene (5 bases). The V gene's germline CDR1 is MNHEY and CDR2 SMNVEV (reference sequence). This CDR3 comprises 17 residues. The V end was cut by 2 bases, the J end by 5 bases, with 21 bases between. CDR3 protein: CASSLAMTEAMRTEAFF. The CDR3 DNA follows: TGTGCCAGCAGTTTAGCGATGACAGAGGCTATGAGAACTGAAGCTTTCTTT.

The rearrangement joins TRBV19 to TRBJ1-5, with D maybe TRBD1 (6 bases). Deletions cut 5 bases from V and 0 bases from J, with 14 bases between. Germline lookup yields CDR1 LNHDA and CDR2 SQIVND (reference sequence). The CDR3 runs to 16 residues. CDR3 in DNA: TGTGCCAGTAGTGGGGGGACACGTCATAGCAATCAGCCCCAGCATTTT. Encoded protein: CASSGGTRHSNQPQHF.

This chain connects TRBV28 to TRBJ2-3, with 9 bases aligning to TRBD2. This CDR3 region has 17 residues. Germline trimming cut 3 bases from V and 0 bases from J; bases unmatched to any gene: 7. Looked up from germline, CDR1 is MDHEN and CDR2 is SYDVKM. In DNA, the CDR3 is TGTGCCAGCAGTTTTAGCGGGAGCCCTTCTAGCACAGATACGCAGTATTTT. It is translated as CASSFSGSPSSTDTQYF.

CDR3 amino acids: CASSFRVYTEAFF. The CDR3 DNA follows: TGTGCCAGCAGCTTCCGGGTCTACACTGAAGCTTTCTTT. The chain has TRBV7-9 and TRBJ1-1; D gene unclear. The CDR3 loop spans 13 amino acids. With 3 bases removed from V and 3 bases from J, the gap between germline ends came to 8 bases. The germline CDR1 and CDR2 sequences are SEHNR and FQNEAQ (reference sequence).

The chain has TRBV30 and TRBJ2-7; D is perhaps TRBD1 or TRBD2 (5 bases each). CDR1 and CDR2 from the germline V gene are GTSNPN and SVGIG (reference sequence). V lost 4 bases, J lost 4 bases, and 17 bases lay in between. CDR3 length equals 14 residues. This chain's CDR3 is CAWTARGPIYEQYF. The CDR3 bases are TGTGCCTGGACGGCCCGGGGCCCTATTTACGAGCAGTACTTC. Full variable domain (outside the CDR3, taken from reference TRBV30 and TRBJ2-7): SQTIHQWPATLVQPVGSPLSLECTVEGTSNPNLYWYRQAAGRGLQLLFYSVGIGQISSEVPQNLSASRPQDRQFILSSKKLLLSDSGFYLCAWTARGPIYEQYFGPGTRLTVT.

This chain's CDR3 is CASRASGTHEQFF. The DNA of the CDR3 is TGTGCCAGCAGGGCTAGCGGGACCCATGAGCAGTTCTTC. The rearrangement links TRBV2 to TRBJ2-1; TRBD2 matches 9 bases. Germline V CDR1 and CDR2: SNHLY, FYNNEI. V lost 6 bases, J lost 8 bases, and 5 bases stayed unmatched. This CDR3 comprises 13 residues.

The chain employs TRBV11-2 and TRBJ2-5, with TRBD1 matching over 10 bases. There are 15 residues in the CDR3. The J segment lost 5 bases and the V segment lost 6 bases, leaving 9 bases of the junction unmatched. Germline loops: CDR1 SGHAT, CDR2 FQNNGV. The CDR3 DNA sequence: TGTGCCAGCAGGACCGGGACAGGGGAGTGGGAGACCCAGTACTTC. This encodes CASRTGTGEWETQYF.

This rearrangement joins TRBV14 to TRBJ1-3, with D possibly being TRBD1 (5 bases). The CDR3 has 13 amino acids. The V end was cut by 0 bases, the J end by 13 bases, with 13 bases between. Germline V CDR1 and CDR2: SGHDN, FVKESK. CDR3 amino acids: CASSQDGASRIYF. CDR3 DNA sequence: TGTGCCAGCAGCCAAGATGGGGCCTCAAGGATATATTTT.

The CDR3 spells CASSPLSSSGKDNEQFF. The CDR3 bases are TGTGCCAGCTCACCACTTTCTTCTAGCGGGAAAGACAATGAGCAGTTCTTC. The V call is TRBV18, the J call TRBJ2-1; 9 bases are a match to TRBD2. From germline, CDR1 is KGHSH and CDR2 LQKENI. The V gene end was trimmed by 1 base and the J gene end by 5 bases; junction bases not matched to a gene: 9. The CDR3 spans 17 residues.

The CDR3: CASSQGWREAGEKLFF. CDR3 DNA: TGCGCCAGCAGCCAAGGATGGAGGGAGGCAGGTGAAAAACTGTTTTTT. V and J are TRBV4-1 and TRBJ1-4, with unresolved D. This CDR3 has 16 amino acids. V lost 1 base to trimming and J lost 7 bases, with 16 bases between them. Germline loops: CDR1 MGHRA, CDR2 YSYEKL.

The rearrangement links TRBV7-9 to TRBJ2-5; TRBD1 agrees at 11 bases. V was pared by 2 bases and J by 1 base, with 3 bases of the junction left unmatched. The CDR3 sequence is 16 residues long. The V gene's germline CDR1 is SEHNR and CDR2 FQNEAQ (reference sequence). Here the CDR3 reads CASSLRTGGIQETQYF. In nucleotides, the CDR3 is TGTGCCAGCAGCTTAAGGACAGGGGGCATCCAAGAGACCCAGTACTTC. Full variable domain (missing parts from reference TRBV7-9 and TRBJ2-5): DTGVSQNPRHKITKRGQNVTFRCDPISEHNRLYWYRQTLGQGPEFLTYFQNEAQLEKSRLLSDRFSAERPKGSFSTLEIQRTEQGDSAMYLCASSLRTGGIQETQYFGPGTRLLVL.

The chain is built from TRBV19 and TRBJ2-3; 12 bases are a match to TRBD2. Germline-derived CDR1 and CDR2 are LNHDA and SQIVND (reference sequence). The CDR3 runs to 14 residues. The V gene end was trimmed by 8 bases and the J gene end by 5 bases; junction bases not matched to a gene: 5. The DNA of the CDR3 is TGTGCCAGTGGACTAGCGGGGATTGGAGATACGCAGTATTTT. Protein sequence: CASGLAGIGDTQYF.

This rearrangement joins TRBV12-3 or TRBV12-4 to TRBJ2-1; D is possibly TRBD1 (5 bases). The V end lost 5 bases, the J end lost 0 bases, and 17 bases lay between the germline ends. The CDR3 is made up of 17 amino acids. For the CDR3, the DNA is TGTGCCAGCAGTCCAGGGTTCTCCGTGGGCTCCTACAATGAGCAGTTCTTC. The encoded protein is CASSPGFSVGSYNEQFF.

The J gene is TRBJ2-7, the V gene TRBV11-2; D is undetermined. This CDR3 is 18 amino acids long. V was cut by 2 bases and J by 0 bases, with 20 bases left in between. CDR1 and CDR2 (germline): SGHAT, FQNNGV. The CDR3 DNA follows: TGTGCCAGCAGCTTATCTATCGTGTCAGGAGAGAGCTCCTACGAGCAGTACTTC. Its protein product is CASSLSIVSGESSYEQYF.

This chain uses TRBV11-2 with TRBJ2-3; D could derive from TRBD1 or TRBD2 (5 bases each). The CDR3 runs to 15 residues. V was trimmed by 3 bases and J by 6 bases, leaving 16 bases between them. CDR1 is SGHAT and CDR2 is FQNNGV in the germline V gene. CDR3 residues: CASSFRGRPSDTQYF. DNA for the CDR3: TGTGCCAGCAGCTTCCGGGGCCGACCCTCCGATACGCAGTATTTT.